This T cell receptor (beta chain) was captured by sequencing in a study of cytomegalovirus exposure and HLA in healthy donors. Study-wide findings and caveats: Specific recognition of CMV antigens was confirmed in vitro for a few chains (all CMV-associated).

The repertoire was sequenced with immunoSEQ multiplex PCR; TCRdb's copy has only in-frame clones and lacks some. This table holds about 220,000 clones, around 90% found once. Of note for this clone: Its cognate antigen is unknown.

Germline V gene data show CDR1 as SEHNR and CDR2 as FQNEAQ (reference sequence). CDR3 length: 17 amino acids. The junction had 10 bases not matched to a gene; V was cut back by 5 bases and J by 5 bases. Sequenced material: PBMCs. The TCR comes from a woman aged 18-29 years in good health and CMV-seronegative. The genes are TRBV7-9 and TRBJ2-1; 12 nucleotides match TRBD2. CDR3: CASSHGRLAGENNEQFF. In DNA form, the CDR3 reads TGTGCCAGCAGCCATGGAAGACTAGCGGGAGAGAACAATGAGCAGTTCTTC.